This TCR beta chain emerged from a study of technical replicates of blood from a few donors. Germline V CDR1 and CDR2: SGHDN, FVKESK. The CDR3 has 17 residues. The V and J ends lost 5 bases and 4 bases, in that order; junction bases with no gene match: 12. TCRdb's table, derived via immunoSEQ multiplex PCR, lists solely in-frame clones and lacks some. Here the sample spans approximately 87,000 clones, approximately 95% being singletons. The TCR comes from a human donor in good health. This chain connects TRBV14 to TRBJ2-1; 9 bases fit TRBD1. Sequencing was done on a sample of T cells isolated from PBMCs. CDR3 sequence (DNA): TGTGCCAGCAGCGAAACAGGGGGCCGAAAATCATACAATGAGCAGTTCTTC. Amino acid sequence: CASSETGGRKSYNEQFF.